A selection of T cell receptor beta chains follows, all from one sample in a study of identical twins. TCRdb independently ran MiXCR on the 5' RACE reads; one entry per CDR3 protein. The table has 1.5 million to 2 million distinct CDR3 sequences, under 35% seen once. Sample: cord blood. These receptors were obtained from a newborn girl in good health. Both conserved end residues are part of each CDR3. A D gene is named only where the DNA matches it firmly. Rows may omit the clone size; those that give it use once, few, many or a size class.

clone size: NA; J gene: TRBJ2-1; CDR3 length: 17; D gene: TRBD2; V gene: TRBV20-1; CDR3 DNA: TGCAGTGCTAGAGCATCGGGAGGTTTCTCCTACTCCAATGAGCAGTTCTTC; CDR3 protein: CSARASGGFSYSNEQFF
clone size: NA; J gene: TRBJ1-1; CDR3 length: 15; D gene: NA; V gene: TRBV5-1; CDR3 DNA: TGCGCCAGCAGCTTTACGGCGCGGCTGAACACTGAAGCTTTCTTT; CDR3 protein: CASSFTARLNTEAFF
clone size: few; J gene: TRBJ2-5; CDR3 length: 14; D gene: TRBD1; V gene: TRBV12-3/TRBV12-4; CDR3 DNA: TGTGCCAGCAGTTTGCACAGGGGGCTGGAGACCCAGTACTTC; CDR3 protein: CASSLHRGLETQYF
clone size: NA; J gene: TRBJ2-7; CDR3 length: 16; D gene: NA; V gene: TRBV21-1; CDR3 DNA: TGTGCCAGCAGCAAAGATGGAACGGGGGTCTTCTACGAGCAGTACTTC; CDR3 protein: CASSKDGTGVFYEQYF
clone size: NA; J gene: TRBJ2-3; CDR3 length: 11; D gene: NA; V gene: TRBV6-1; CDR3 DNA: TGTGCCACCTTGGTGCCAGATACGCAGTATTTT; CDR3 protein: CATLVPDTQYF
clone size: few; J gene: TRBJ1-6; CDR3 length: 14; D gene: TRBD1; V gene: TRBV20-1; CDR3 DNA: TGCAGTGCTTTGGGGACAGGGGGCAGGACACCCCTCCACTTT; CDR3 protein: CSALGTGGRTPLHF
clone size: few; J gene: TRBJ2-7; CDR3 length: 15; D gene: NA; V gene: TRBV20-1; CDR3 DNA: TGCAGTGCTAGAGACGGGGCCGGTAGCTCCTACGAGCAGTACTTC; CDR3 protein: CSARDGAGSSYEQYF
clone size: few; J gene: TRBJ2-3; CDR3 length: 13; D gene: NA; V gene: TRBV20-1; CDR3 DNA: TGCAGTGCGCCGGCGGGGGCCACAGATACGCAGTATTTT; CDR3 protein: CSAPAGATDTQYF
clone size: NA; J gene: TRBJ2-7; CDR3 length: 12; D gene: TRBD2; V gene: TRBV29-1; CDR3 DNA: TGCAGCGTTGGGGGGGGGTTGAACGAGCAGTACTTC; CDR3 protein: CSVGGGLNEQYF
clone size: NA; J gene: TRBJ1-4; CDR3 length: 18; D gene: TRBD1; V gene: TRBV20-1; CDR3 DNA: TGCAGTGCTAGAGGGCCTTTGTGGCAGGGGGGACCAAATGAAAAACTGTTTTTT; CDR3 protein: CSARGPLWQGGPNEKLFF
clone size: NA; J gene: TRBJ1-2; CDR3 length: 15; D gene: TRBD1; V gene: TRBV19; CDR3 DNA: TGTGCCAGTAGATCCCGGGACAGGGGGGACTATGGCTACACCTTC; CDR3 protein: CASRSRDRGDYGYTF
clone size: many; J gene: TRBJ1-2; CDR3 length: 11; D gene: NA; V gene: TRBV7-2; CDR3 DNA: TGTGCCAGCAGCTTATATCATGGCTACACCTTC; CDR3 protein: CASSLYHGYTF
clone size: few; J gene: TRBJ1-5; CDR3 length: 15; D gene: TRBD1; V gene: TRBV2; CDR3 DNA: TGTGCCAGCAAACCTGACAGGGAGGTCAATCAGCCCCAGCATTTT; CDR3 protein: CASKPDREVNQPQHF
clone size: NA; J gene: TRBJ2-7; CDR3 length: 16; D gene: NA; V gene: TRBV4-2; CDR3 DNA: TGTGCCAGCAGCCAAGAGCTCTCACCGAGCTCCTACGAGCAGTACTTC; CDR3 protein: CASSQELSPSSYEQYF
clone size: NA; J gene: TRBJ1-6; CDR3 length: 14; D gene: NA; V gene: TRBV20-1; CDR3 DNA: TGCAGTGCTAGAGATCCCCAGGGAGGGTCACCCCTCCACTTT; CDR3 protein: CSARDPQGGSPLHF
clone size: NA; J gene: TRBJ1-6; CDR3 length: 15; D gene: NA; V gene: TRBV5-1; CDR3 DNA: TGCGCCAGCAGCTTGGAGGGACGCCTAAATTCACCCCTCCACTTT; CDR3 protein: CASSLEGRLNSPLHF
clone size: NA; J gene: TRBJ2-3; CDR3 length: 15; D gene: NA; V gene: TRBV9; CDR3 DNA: TGTGCCAGCAGCCCCCCCCGGGTGCCCATTTATGCGCAGTATTTT; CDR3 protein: CASSPPRVPIYAQYF
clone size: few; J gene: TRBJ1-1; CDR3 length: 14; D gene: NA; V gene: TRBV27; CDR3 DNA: TGTGCCAGCAGTTTGGCAGTATCGGACACTGAAGCTTTCTTT; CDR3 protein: CASSLAVSDTEAFF
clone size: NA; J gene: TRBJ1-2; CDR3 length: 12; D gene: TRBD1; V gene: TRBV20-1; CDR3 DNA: TGCAGTGGAGGGACAGGGCACTACGGCTACACCTTC; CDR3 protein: CSGGTGHYGYTF
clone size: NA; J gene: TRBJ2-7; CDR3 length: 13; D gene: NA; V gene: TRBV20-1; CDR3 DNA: TGCAGTGCTAAGGGACGGACGCACTACGAGCAGTACTTC; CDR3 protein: CSAKGRTHYEQYF
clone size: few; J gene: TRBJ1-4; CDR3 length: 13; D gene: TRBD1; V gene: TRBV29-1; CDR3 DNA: TGCAGCGTTGGACAGGGAAGTAATGAAAAACTGTTTTTT; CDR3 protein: CSVGQGSNEKLFF
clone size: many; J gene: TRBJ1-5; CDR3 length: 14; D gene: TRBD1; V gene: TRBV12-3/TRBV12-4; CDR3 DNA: TGTGCCAGCAGCGGGACAGGGGGTGGTCAGCCCCAGCATTTT; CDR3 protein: CASSGTGGGQPQHF
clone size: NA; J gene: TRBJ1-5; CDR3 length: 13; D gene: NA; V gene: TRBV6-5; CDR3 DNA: TGTGCCAGCAGTTATGAGGGGTCAGCGCCCCAGCATTTT; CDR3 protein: CASSYEGSAPQHF
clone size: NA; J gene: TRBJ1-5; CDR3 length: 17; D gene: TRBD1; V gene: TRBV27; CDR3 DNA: TGTGCCAGCAGTTTAACGGGGGGCGGGACAGCCTATCAGCCCCAGCATTTT; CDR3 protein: CASSLTGGGTAYQPQHF
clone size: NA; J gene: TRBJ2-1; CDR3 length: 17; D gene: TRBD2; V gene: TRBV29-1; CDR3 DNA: TGCAGCGTTGAAATTCGAACTAGCGGGGAAATCTACAATGAGCAGTTCTTC; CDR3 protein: CSVEIRTSGEIYNEQFF
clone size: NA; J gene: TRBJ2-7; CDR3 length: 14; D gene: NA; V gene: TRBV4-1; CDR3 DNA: TGCGCCAGCAGCCAAGAGGCGGCGACCTACGAGCAGTACTTC; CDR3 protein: CASSQEAATYEQYF
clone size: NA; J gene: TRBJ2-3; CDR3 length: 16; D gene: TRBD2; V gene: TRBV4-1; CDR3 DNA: TGCGCCAGCAGCCAAGTGCCGGGACTAGCGGCAGATACGCAGTATTTT; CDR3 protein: CASSQVPGLAADTQYF
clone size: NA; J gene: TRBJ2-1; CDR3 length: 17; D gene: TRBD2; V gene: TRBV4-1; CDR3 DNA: TGCGCCAGCAGCCAACCCGAACTAGCGGCTGGATACAATGAGCAGTTCTTC; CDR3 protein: CASSQPELAAGYNEQFF
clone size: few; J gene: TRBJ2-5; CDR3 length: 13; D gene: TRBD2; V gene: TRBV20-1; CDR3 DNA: TGCAGTGCTAGGACTAGCGCTGAAGAGACCCAGTACTTC; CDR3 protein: CSARTSAEETQYF
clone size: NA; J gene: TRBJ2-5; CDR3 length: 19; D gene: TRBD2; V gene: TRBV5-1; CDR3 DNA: TGCGCCAGCAGCTTGGGGGCCCACACTAGCGCGGTATTCCAAGAGACCCAGTACTTC; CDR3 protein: CASSLGAHTSAVFQETQYF
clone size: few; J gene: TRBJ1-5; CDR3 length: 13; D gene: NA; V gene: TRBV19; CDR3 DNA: TGTGCCAGTAGTATAACAAAAAATCAGCCCCAGCATTTT; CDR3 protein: CASSITKNQPQHF
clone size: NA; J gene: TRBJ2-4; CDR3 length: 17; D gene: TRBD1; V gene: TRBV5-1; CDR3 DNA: TGCGCCAGCAGCTTGGCCTGGACAGGGGGCTCCAAAAACATTCAGTACTTC; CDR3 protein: CASSLAWTGGSKNIQYF
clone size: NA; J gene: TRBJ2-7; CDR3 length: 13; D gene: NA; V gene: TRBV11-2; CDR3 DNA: TGTGCCAGCAGCCCCACTAGATTCTACGAGCAGTACTTC; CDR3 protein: CASSPTRFYEQYF
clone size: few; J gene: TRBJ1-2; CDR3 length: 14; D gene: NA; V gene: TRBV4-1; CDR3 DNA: TGCGCCAGCAGCCAAGATATGCAGAACTATGGCTACACCTTC; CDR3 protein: CASSQDMQNYGYTF
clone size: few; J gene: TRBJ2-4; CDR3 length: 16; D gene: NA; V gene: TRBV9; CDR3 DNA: TGTGCCAGCAGCGTAGCCCCCACAGGGAACCTAAACATTCAGTACTTC; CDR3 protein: CASSVAPTGNLNIQYF
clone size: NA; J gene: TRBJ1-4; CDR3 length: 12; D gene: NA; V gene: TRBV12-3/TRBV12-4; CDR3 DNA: TGTGCCAGCAGTTCGGGCAGGGAAAAACTGTTTTTT; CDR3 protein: CASSSGREKLFF
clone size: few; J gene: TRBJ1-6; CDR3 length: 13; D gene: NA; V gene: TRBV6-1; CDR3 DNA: TGTGCCAGCGTCGGCCGCAGTAATTCACCCCTCCACTTT; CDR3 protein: CASVGRSNSPLHF
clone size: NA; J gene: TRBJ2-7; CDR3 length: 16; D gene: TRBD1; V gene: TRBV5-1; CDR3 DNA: TGCGCCAGCAGCCACGCTGACAGGGGGTTACCCTACGAGCAGTACTTC; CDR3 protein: CASSHADRGLPYEQYF
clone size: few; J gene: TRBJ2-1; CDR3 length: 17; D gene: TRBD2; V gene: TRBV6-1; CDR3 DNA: TGTGCCAGCAGGCTTCCCCTGACTAGCGGAGGGTACAATGAGCAGTTCTTC; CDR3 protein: CASRLPLTSGGYNEQFF
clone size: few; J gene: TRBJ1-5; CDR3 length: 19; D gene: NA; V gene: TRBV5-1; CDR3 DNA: TGCGCCAGCAGCTTGGACACCGACAGAACTCAGAGAGGCAATCAGCCCCAGCATTTT; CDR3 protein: CASSLDTDRTQRGNQPQHF
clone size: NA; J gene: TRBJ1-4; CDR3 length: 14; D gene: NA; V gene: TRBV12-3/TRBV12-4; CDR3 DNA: TGTGCCAGCAGTCGACAGACAACTAATGAAAAACTGTTTTTT; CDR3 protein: CASSRQTTNEKLFF
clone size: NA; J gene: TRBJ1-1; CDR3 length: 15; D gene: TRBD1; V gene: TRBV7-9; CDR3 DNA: TGTGCCAGTAGCCTAGACAGGGACTTGAACACTGAAGCTTTCTTT; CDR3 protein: CASSLDRDLNTEAFF
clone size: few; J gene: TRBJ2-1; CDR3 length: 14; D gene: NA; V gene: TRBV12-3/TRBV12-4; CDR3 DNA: TGTGCCAGCAGTTTGAACGGGGTGGGCAATGAGCAGTTCTTC; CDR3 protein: CASSLNGVGNEQFF
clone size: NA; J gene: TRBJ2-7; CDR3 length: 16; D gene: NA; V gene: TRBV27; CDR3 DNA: TGTGCCAGCAGTTTATCGATTCCAGTAGGATACTACGAGCAGTACTTC; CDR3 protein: CASSLSIPVGYYEQYF
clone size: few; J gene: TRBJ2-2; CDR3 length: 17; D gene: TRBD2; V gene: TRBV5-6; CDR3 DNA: TGTGCCAGCAGCTTGATGCTTAGCGGGACCAACACCGGGGAGCTGTTTTTT; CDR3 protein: CASSLMLSGTNTGELFF
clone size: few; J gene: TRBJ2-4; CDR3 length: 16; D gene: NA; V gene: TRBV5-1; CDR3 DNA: TGCGCCAGCAGCTTGGAAACGAATACAGCCAAAAACATTCAGTACTTC; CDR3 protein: CASSLETNTAKNIQYF
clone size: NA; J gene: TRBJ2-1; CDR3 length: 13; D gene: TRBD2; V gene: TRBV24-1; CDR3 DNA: TGTGCCACCGGGGCGGGAGTCTACAATGAGCAGTTCTTC; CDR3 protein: CATGAGVYNEQFF
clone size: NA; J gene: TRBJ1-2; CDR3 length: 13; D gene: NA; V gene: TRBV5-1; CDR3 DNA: TGCGCCAGCAGTTCTAAGGGCGGCTATGGCTACACCTTC; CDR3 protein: CASSSKGGYGYTF
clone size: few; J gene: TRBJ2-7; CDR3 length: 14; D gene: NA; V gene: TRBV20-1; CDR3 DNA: TGCAGTGTAGCCGATAGCGGCTCCTACAATGAGCAGTACTTC; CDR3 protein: CSVADSGSYNEQYF
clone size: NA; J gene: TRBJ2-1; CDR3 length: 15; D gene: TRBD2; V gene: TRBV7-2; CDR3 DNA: TGTGCCAGCAGCTTTAAGACTAGCGGGAGACATGAGCAGTTCTTC; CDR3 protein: CASSFKTSGRHEQFF
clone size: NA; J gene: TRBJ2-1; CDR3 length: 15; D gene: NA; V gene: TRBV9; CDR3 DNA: TGTGCCAGCAGCGTAGATGTGGGGGGGCGTAATGAGCAGTTCTTC; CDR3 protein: CASSVDVGGRNEQFF
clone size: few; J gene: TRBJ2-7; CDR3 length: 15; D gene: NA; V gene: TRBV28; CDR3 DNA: TGTGCCAGCTTTTCGGGAACTAGCCGGTCCTACGAGCAGTACTTC; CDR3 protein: CASFSGTSRSYEQYF
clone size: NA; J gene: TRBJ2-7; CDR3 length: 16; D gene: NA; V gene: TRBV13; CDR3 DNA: TGTGCCAGCAGCTTAGGCCCAGGTGGGGCGGAATACGAGCAGTACTTC; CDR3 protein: CASSLGPGGAEYEQYF
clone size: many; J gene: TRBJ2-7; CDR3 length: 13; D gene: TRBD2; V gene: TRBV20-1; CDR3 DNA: TGCAGTGCTAGGTTGGGGGGGAACTACGAGCAGTACTTC; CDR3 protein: CSARLGGNYEQYF
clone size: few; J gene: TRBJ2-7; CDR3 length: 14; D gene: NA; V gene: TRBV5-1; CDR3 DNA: TGCGCCAGCAGCTTGGCCGAAATGGCCTACGAGCAGTACTTC; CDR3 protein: CASSLAEMAYEQYF